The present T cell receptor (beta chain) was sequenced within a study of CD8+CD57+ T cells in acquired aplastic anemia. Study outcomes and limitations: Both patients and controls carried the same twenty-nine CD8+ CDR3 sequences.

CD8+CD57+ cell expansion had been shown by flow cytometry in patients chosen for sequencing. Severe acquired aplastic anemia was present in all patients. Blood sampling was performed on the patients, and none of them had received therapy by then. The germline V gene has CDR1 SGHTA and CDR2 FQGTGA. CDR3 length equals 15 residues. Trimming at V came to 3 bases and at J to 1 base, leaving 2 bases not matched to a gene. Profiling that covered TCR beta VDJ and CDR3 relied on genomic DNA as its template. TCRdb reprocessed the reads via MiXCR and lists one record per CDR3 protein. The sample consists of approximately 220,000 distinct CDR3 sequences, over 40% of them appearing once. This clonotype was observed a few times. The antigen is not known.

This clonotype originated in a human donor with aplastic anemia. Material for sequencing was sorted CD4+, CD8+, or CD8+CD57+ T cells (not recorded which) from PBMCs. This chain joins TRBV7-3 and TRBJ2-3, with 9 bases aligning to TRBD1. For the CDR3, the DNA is TGTGCCAGCAGCTTCCGGACAGGGGGCACAGATACGCAGTATTTT. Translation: CASSFRTGGTDTQYF.